This TCR beta chain was captured in a study of monozygotic twins with inflammatory bowel disease. Study-wide results and caveats: Using the inverse Simpson index, IBD patients had lower TCRbeta diversity than healthy co-twins.

As for this clonotype: Its antigen is unidentified.

TCRdb re-called the 5' RACE reads and shows each CDR3 protein once, DNA omitted. This sample's table reports about 300,000 distinct CDR3 sequences. The material sequenced was blood. The TCR comes from a human donor with ulcerative colitis or Crohn's disease, or a healthy co-twin of an affected twin (not recorded which).

The CDR3: CSARDGQGLNTEAFF. The genes are TRBV20-1 and TRBJ1-1; lacking DNA, the TRBD1 call made by TCRdb goes unchecked. This CDR3 has 15 amino acids. Germline-derived CDR1 and CDR2 are DFQATT and SNEGSKA (reference sequence).